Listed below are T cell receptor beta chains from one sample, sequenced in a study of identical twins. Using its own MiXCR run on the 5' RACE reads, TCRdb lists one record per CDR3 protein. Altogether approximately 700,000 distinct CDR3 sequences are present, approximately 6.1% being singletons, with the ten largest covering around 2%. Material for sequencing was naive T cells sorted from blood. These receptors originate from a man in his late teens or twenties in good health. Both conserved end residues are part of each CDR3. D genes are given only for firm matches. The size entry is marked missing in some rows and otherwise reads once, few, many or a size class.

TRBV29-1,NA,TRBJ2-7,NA,CSVLDGSYEQYF,TGCAGCGTTCTTGATGGCTCCTACGAGCAGTACTTC
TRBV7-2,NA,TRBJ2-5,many,CASSSSRDWETQYF,TGTGCCAGCAGCTCTTCCAGGGATTGGGAGACCCAGTACTTC
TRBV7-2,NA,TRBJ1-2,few,CASSSMGRDYGYTF,TGTGCCAGCAGCTCAATGGGACGGGACTATGGCTACACCTTC
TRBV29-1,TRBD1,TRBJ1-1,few,CSVTGQGFVFEAFF,TGCAGCGTGACTGGACAGGGGTTCGTATTTGAAGCTTTCTTT
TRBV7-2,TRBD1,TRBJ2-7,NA,CASSDPGQGVYEQYF,TGTGCCAGCAGCGATCCGGGACAGGGTGTATACGAGCAGTACTTC
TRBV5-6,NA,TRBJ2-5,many,CASSLTGVIQETQYF,TGTGCCAGCAGCTTGACGGGGGTTATCCAAGAGACCCAGTACTTC
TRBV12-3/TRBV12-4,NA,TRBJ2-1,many,CASTTLLRGPNEQFF,TGTGCCAGCACCACATTATTGAGGGGCCCCAATGAGCAGTTCTTC
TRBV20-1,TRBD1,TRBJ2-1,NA,CSAPRGQGAANEQFF,TGCAGTGCCCCCAGGGGACAGGGGGCGGCCAATGAGCAGTTCTTC
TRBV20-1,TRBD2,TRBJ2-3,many,CSAGAGTSADTQYF,TGCAGTGCGGGCGCCGGGACTAGCGCAGATACGCAGTATTTT
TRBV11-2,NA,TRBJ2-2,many,CASSLDPQGPWELFF,TGTGCCAGCAGCTTAGATCCTCAGGGGCCCTGGGAGCTGTTTTTT
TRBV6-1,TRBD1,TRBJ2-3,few,CASRPGQSTDTQYF,TGTGCCAGCAGACCGGGACAGAGCACAGATACGCAGTATTTT
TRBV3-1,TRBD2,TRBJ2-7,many,CASTTGTSDSYEQYF,TGTGCCAGCACCACCGGGACTAGCGACTCCTACGAGCAGTACTTC
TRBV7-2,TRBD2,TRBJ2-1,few,CASSLGSSGIKREQFF,TGTGCCAGCAGCTTAGGCTCTAGCGGGATAAAACGGGAGCAGTTCTTC
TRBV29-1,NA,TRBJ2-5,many,CSVGGMETQYF,TGCAGCGTTGGAGGGATGGAGACCCAGTACTTC
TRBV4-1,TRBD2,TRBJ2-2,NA,CASSQDWTSLTGELFF,TGCGCCAGCAGCCAAGATTGGACTAGCCTCACCGGGGAGCTGTTTTTT
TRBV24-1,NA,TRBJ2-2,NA,CATSKGGYTGELFF,TGTGCCACCAGTAAGGGGGGCTACACCGGGGAGCTGTTTTTT
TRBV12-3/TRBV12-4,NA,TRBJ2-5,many,CASSFRTGTSRETQYF,TGTGCCAGCAGTTTCCGGACGGGGACATCTCGAGAGACCCAGTACTTC
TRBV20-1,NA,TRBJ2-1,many,CSARTGLAGRNEQFF,TGCAGTGCTAGAACCGGGCTAGCCGGACGCAATGAGCAGTTCTTC
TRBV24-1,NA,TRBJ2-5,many,CATSEQGMSETQYF,TGTGCCACCAGTGAGCAGGGGATGTCGGAGACCCAGTACTTC
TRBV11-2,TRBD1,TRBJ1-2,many,CASSLGDRDVGYTF,TGTGCCAGCAGCTTAGGAGACAGGGACGTCGGCTACACCTTC
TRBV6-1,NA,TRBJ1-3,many,CASSEESGNTIYF,TGTGCCAGCAGTGAAGAGTCGGGAAACACCATATATTTT
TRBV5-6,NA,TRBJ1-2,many,CASSFTLTGEGGYTF,TGTGCCAGCAGCTTCACTCTGACGGGGGAGGGTGGCTACACCTTC
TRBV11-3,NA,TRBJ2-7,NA,CASSLAPESEQYF,TGTGCCAGCAGCTTAGCCCCCGAGAGCGAGCAGTACTTC
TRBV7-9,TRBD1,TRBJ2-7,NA,CASSFQGQWSSYEQYF,TGTGCCAGCAGCTTCCAGGGACAGTGGAGCTCCTACGAGCAGTACTTC
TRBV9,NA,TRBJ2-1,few,CASSVGPRDMDGNEQFF,TGTGCCAGCAGCGTAGGTCCCAGGGATATGGACGGTAATGAGCAGTTCTTC
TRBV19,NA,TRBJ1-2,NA,CASTPPMDWVGGYTF,TGTGCCAGTACCCCTCCAATGGATTGGGTTGGAGGCTACACCTTC
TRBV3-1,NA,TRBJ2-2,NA,CASLGLGVAGELFF,TGTGCCAGCCTAGGACTCGGGGTCGCCGGGGAGCTGTTTTTT
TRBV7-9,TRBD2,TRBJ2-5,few,CASSSGLAGKETQYF,TGTGCCAGCAGCTCGGGACTAGCAGGAAAAGAGACCCAGTACTTC
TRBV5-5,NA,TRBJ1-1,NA,CASSLLVSDPNNAEAFF,TGTGCCAGCAGCTTGTTAGTTAGTGACCCCAATAACGCTGAAGCTTTCTTT
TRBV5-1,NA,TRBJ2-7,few,CASSLGFPNEQYF,TGCGCCAGCAGCTTGGGATTCCCTAACGAGCAGTACTTC
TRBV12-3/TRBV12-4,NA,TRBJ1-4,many,CASSLRSLGTYEKLFF,TGTGCCAGCAGTTTACGTTCCTTAGGGACATATGAAAAACTGTTTTTT
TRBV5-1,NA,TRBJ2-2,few,CASSLARISNTGELFF,TGCGCCAGCAGCTTGGCACGGATTTCGAACACCGGGGAGCTGTTTTTT
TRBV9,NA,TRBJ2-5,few,CASSGVAETQYF,TGTGCCAGCAGCGGCGTTGCCGAGACCCAGTACTTC
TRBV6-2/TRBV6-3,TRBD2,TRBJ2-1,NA,CASSYKAGASQDYNEQFF,TGTGCCAGCAGTTACAAAGCGGGGGCCTCGCAGGACTACAATGAGCAGTTCTTC
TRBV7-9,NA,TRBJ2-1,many,CASSALATYNEQFF,TGTGCCAGCAGCGCTCTAGCGACCTACAATGAGCAGTTCTTC
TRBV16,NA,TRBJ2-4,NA,CASSQSSTLAKNIQYF,TGTGCCAGCAGCCAATCCTCCACCCTAGCCAAAAACATTCAGTACTTC
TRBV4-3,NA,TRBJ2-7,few,CASSQSPGSSYEQYF,TGCGCCAGCAGCCAATCACCAGGAAGCTCCTACGAGCAGTACTTC
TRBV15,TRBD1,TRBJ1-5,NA,CATSRATGDGQPQHF,TGTGCCACCAGCCGCGCGACAGGGGACGGTCAGCCCCAGCATTTT
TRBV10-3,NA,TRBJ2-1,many,CAISERTAGFNEQFF,TGTGCCATCAGTGAGCGGACAGCGGGTTTCAATGAGCAGTTCTTC
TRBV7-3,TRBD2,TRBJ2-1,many,CASSLSPGLASNEQFF,TGTGCCAGCAGCTTAAGTCCGGGACTAGCGTCCAATGAGCAGTTCTTC
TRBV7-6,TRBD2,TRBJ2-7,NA,CASSYGTSGSDSYEQYF,TGTGCCAGCAGCTATGGGACTAGCGGGAGTGATTCCTACGAGCAGTACTTC
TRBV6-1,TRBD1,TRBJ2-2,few,CASLKGQATGELFF,TGTGCCAGTCTGAAGGGACAGGCCACCGGGGAGCTGTTTTTT
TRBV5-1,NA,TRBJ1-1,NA,CASSLGAGPTEAFF,TGCGCCAGCAGCTTGGGCGCGGGGCCCACTGAAGCTTTCTTT
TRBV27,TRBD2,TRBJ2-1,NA,CASSLVGLAGSNEQFF,TGTGCCAGCAGTTTAGTAGGGCTAGCGGGGTCCAATGAGCAGTTCTTC
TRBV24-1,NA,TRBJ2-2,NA,CATRDKQGSGTGELFF,TGTGCCACCAGGGATAAACAGGGATCCGGCACCGGGGAGCTGTTTTTT
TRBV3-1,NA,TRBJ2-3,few,CASSPKLVGGGDSQYF,TGTGCCAGCAGCCCGAAACTAGTGGGAGGCGGGGATTCGCAGTATTTT
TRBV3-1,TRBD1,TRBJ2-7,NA,CASRQTGLREQYF,TGTGCCAGCAGGCAGACAGGGTTGAGGGAGCAGTACTTC
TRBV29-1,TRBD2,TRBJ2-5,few,CSVWGGDLETQYF,TGCAGCGTTTGGGGGGGAGACCTAGAGACCCAGTACTTC
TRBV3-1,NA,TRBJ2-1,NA,CASSQDLEGTYNEQFF,TGTGCCAGCAGCCAAGATCTCGAGGGGACCTACAATGAGCAGTTCTTC
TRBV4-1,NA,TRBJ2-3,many,CASSQDLAGGTDTQYF,TGCGCCAGCAGCCAAGATTTGGCAGGGGGCACAGATACGCAGTATTTT
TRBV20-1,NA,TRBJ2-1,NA,CSGLTNTYNEQFF,TGCAGTGGGCTGACGAATACCTACAATGAGCAGTTCTTC
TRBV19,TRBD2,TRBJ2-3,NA,CASSIGGLAGLTDTQYF,TGTGCCAGTAGTATCGGGGGACTAGCGGGATTGACAGATACGCAGTATTTT
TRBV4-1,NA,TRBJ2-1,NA,CASSQIGYTEQFF,TGCGCCAGCAGCCAAATCGGGTACACTGAGCAGTTCTTC
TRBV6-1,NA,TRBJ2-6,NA,CASIGLSGANVLTF,TGTGCCAGCATCGGACTGTCAGGGGCCAACGTCCTGACTTTC